This is a list of T cell receptor beta chains from one sample in a study of cytomegalovirus exposure and HLA in healthy donors. TCRdb's table, derived via immunoSEQ multiplex PCR, lists solely in-frame clones and lacks some. The sample has 180,000 or so clones, 75% seen once. Sequenced sample: PBMCs. All receptors come from a middle-aged woman in good health and CMV-seropositive. CDR3s include the opening cysteine and the closing phenylalanine or tryptophan.

j_call | v_call | cdr3_aa
TRBJ2-5 | TRBV6-1 | CASSEVPSGSGGETQYF
TRBJ2-1 | TRBV19 | CASSPAGRLGNEQFF
TRBJ2-5 | TRBV27 | CASRSGLAGAVETQYF
TRBJ2-7 | TRBV7-8 | CASSLGAGGAGGEQYF
TRBJ1-2 | TRBV15 | CATSRDRTPLYGYTF
TRBJ2-1 | TRBV4-2 | CASSQADGSPKNEQFF
TRBJ2-1 | TRBV29-1 | CSGGRVGQGYNEQFF
TRBJ2-7 | TRBV6-6 | CASSYSPPGDEQYF
TRBJ1-3 | TRBV6-1 | CASSGGISGNTIYF
TRBJ1-2 | TRBV28 | CASSLQFGYTF
- | TRBV6-1 | CASSEAWPRGLEQYF
TRBJ1-3 | TRBV27 | CASSLLGQGSGNTIYF
TRBJ1-5 | TRBV7-2 | CASSYETGAGQPQHF
TRBJ1-4 | TRBV25-1 | CASTAIGGPGEEKLFF
TRBJ2-7 | TRBV29-1 | CSVTRGQGSGNEQYF
TRBJ2-2 | TRBV7-2 | CASSATSATGELFF
TRBJ2-3 | TRBV6-1 | CASSDSSGRSPDTQYF
TRBJ1-2 | TRBV2 | CASTTGTYGYTF
TRBJ2-3 | TRBV9 | CASSVAAGATDTQYF
TRBJ2-4 | TRBV9 | CASSVDSGRAGNIQYF
TRBJ1-2 | TRBV4-2 | CASSQDIGQGNYGYTF
TRBJ1-1 | TRBV7-3 | CASSFTGSVTEAFF
TRBJ2-3 | TRBV15 | CATSRDLSGIPDTQYF
TRBJ2-1 | TRBV19 | CASRATGSVYNEQFF
TRBJ2-7 | TRBV5-1 | CASSFHRGGLDEQYF
TRBJ2-3 | TRBV30 | CAWGQGHSTDTQYF
TRBJ2-2 | TRBV7-9 | CASGGLAGTGELFF
TRBJ2-2 | TRBV7-3 | CASSPGTGNTGELFF
TRBJ1-4 | TRBV5-1 | CASSTDRGHEKLFF
TRBJ1-1 | TRBV18 | CASSPTGGADTEAFF
TRBJ2-5 | TRBV10-3 | CAISRTGGTETQYF
TRBJ1-2 | TRBV28 | CASRIHITNYGYTF
TRBJ2-1 | TRBV15 | CATSRDVTRANEQFF
TRBJ2-7 | TRBV19 | CASGGGGSLTRYEQYF
TRBJ1-1 | TRBV6-5 | CASSSERWAEAFF
TRBJ2-4 | TRBV7-2 | CASSSPTRSGVAKNIQYF
TRBJ2-5 | TRBV4-2 | CASSQAPGGAGETQYF
TRBJ2-1 | TRBV4-1 | CASSQHSPQGNEQFF
TRBJ2-7 | TRBV4-3 | CASSQVFSAGGFDEQYF
TRBJ1-1 | TRBV7-3 | CASSIDRGTEAFF
TRBJ2-3 | TRBV5-1 | CASSLGSLPGDTQYF